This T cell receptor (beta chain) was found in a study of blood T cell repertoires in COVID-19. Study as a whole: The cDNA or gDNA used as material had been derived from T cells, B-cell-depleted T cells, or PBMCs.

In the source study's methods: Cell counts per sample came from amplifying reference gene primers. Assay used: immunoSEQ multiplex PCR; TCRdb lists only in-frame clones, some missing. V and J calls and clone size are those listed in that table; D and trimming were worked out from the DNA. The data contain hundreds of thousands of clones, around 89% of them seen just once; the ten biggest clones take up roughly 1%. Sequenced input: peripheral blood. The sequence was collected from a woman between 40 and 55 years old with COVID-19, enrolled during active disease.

In DNA form, the CDR3 reads TGTGCCAGCAGCCCCTCAGGGGCGTCCTTCACCGGGGAGCTGTTTTTT. This codes for CASSPSGASFTGELFF. V gene TRBV7-3 combines with J gene TRBJ2-2; D possibly corresponds to TRBD1 (6 bases). Germline V CDR1 and CDR2: SGHTA, FQGTGA. The CDR3 is 16 residues long. V was shortened by 5 bases and J by 4 bases, with 17 bases between the two germline ends. The whole variable domain, remainder taken from reference TRBV7-3 and TRBJ2-2, is GAGVSQTPSNKVTEKGKYVELRCDPISGHTALYWYRQSLGQGPEFLIYFQGTGAADDSGLPNDRFFAVRPEGSVSTLKIQRTERGDSAVYLCASSPSGASFTGELFFGEGSRLTVL.